This T cell receptor (beta chain) comes out of a study of beta chain features in type 1 diabetes. Via CD45RO/CCR7/CD25/CD127/CD95/CD27, cells of the CD4+ naive, central memory, regulatory and stem cell-like memory subsets were sorted. This clone has only a few counts. What was sequenced were expressed TCRB transcripts, since all of the isolated RNA had been reverse transcribed. There were approximately 3.7 million reads on average in the naive, central memory and regulatory T cell samples. Repertoires were generated with immunoSEQ multiplex PCR, while TCRdb's copy carries only in-frame clones and drops some. The profile shows roughly 380,000 clones, around 20% of them singletons. The sample taken for sequencing was naive CD4+ T cells from blood. This receptor was taken from a woman in her late teens or twenties in good health.

The CDR3 is CSVARDTSSYEQYF. The DNA of the CDR3 is TGCAGCGTCGCCCGGGACACAAGCTCCTACGAGCAGTACTTC. V usage is TRBV29-1 and J usage is TRBJ2-7; a possible D gene is TRBD1 (6 bases). V lost 6 bases, J lost 0 bases, and 15 bases lay in between. CDR1 is SQVTM, CDR2 ANQGSEA, per germline. The CDR3 spans 14 residues.